These 2 T cell receptor beta chains share one sample of origin, sequenced in a study of blood T cell repertoires in COVID-19. The repertoire was sequenced with immunoSEQ multiplex PCR; TCRdb's copy has only in-frame clones and lacks some. The sample holds some 250,000 clones, roughly nine tenths seen once. Specimen: PBMCs or T cells enriched from blood (not recorded which). These TCRs come from a human donor in a cohort exposed to, infected with or recovered from COVID-19 (not recorded which). The donor label of this sample is uncertain.

The chain is built from TRBV7-7 and TRBJ1-1; D is uncertain. V was shortened by 2 bases and J by 6 bases, with 10 bases between the two germline ends. The CDR3 runs 13 residues. In germline, CDR1 is SSHAT, CDR2 FNYEAQ (reference sequence). Written as DNA, the CDR3 is TGTGCCAGCAGCTTAAATGAGAGGGCTGAAGCTTTCTTT. It is translated as CASSLNERAEAFF.

This rearrangement joins TRBV3-1 (or the pseudogene TRBV3-2) to TRBJ2-7; 15 nucleotides line up with TRBD2. Germline lookup yields CDR1 LGHDT and CDR2 YNNKEL (reference sequence). The CDR3 runs 18 residues. V trimming: 4 bases; J trimming: 0 bases; junction bases outside the gene matches: 7. The CDR3 loop reads CASSPLGLAGGRSYEQYF. In nucleotides, the CDR3 is TGTGCCAGCAGCCCTTTGGGACTAGCGGGGGGCCGCTCCTACGAGCAGTACTTC.